This T cell receptor beta chain appears in the sequencing data of a study of blood T cell repertoires in COVID-19. This CDR3 has 14 residues. V lost 4 bases and J lost 1, with 11 bases in between. Germline V lookup: CDR1 SGHRS, CDR2 YFSETQ. Under the authors' procedure: How many nucleated cells were present was estimated from reference gene primer amplification. Clones were sequenced by immunoSEQ multiplex PCR, and TCRdb holds only the in-frame ones, with some missing. For V, J and clone size, that table is used; D and trimming come from the DNA. Of around 180,000 clones in the sample, approximately 83% were seen once.

J is TRBJ1-1 and V is TRBV5-1; no clear D. Material for sequencing was peripheral blood. The receptor comes from a human donor with active or convalescent COVID-19. The donor label of this sample is uncertain. The chain's CDR3 is CASSPVDSNTEAFF. The CDR3 DNA sequence: TGCGCCAGCAGCCCTGTGGACTCGAACACTGAAGCTTTCTTT.